A selection of T cell receptor beta chains follows, all from one sample in a study of control samples from healthy donors and cancer patients. Using immunoSEQ multiplex PCR, the repertoire was profiled, and TCRdb retains in-frame clones only, with some absent. Of about 160,000 clones listed, 94% were seen once; the top ten hold roughly 15%. Sample: PBMCs. The receptors were gathered from a man aged 60 to 75 with colorectal cancer. Each CDR3 is given with its conserved first and last residue. D genes are given only for firm matches. Clone sizes are given selectively: once, few, many, or a class where the clone is expanded.

clone size,V gene,J gene,D gene,CDR3 protein,CDR3 DNA
NA,TRBV14,TRBJ2-7,NA,CASSQVRGGAYEQYF,TGTGCCAGCAGCCAAGTTCGGGGCGGGGCCTACGAGCAGTACTTC
once,TRBV5-1,TRBJ2-2,NA,CASSFFEGANTGELFF,TGCGCCAGCAGCTTTTTCGAAGGGGCGAACACCGGGGAGCTGTTTTTT
once,TRBV2,TRBJ2-5,TRBD1,CASTYRGQQETQYF,TGTGCCAGCACTTACAGGGGGCAACAAGAGACCCAGTACTTC
NA,TRBV27,TRBJ1-2,TRBD1,CASTPGGPSGYTF,TGTGCCAGCACCCCAGGGGGGCCGAGTGGCTACACCTTC
NA,TRBV9,TRBJ2-3,NA,CASSVQPLSTDTQYF,TGTGCCAGCAGCGTACAGCCCCTTAGCACAGATACGCAGTATTTT
NA,TRBV18,TRBJ1-3,TRBD1,CASSEGQASGNTIYF,TGTGCCAGCTCAGAAGGACAGGCAAGTGGAAACACCATATATTTT
NA,TRBV30,TRBJ1-1,NA,CAWRSGRLNTEAFF,TGTGCCTGGAGATCCGGACGGCTGAACACTGAAGCTTTCTTT
NA,TRBV7-9,TRBJ2-6,NA,CASSLGGGGGANVLTF,TGTGCCAGCAGCTTAGGAGGGGGTGGAGGGGCCAACGTCCTGACTTTC
NA,TRBV6-6,TRBJ2-3,NA,CASSTGGPQYF,TGTGCCAGCAGCACCGGGGGGCCGCAGTATTTT
NA,TRBV9,TRBJ2-2,NA,CASSAGQLNTGELFF,TGTGCCAGCAGCGCAGGACAGTTGAACACCGGGGAGCTGTTTTTT
NA,TRBV30,TRBJ1-2,NA,CAWILPHGGGYTF,TGTGCCTGGATTTTGCCCCATGGGGGAGGCTACACCTTC
NA,TRBV2,TRBJ2-5,TRBD2,CASTLAGGAGETQYF,TGTGCCAGCACGCTAGCGGGGGGGGCTGGGGAGACCCAGTACTTC
NA,TRBV5-1,TRBJ1-2,NA,CASSSGTAYGYTF,TGCGCCAGCAGTTCCGGGACGGCCTATGGCTACACCTTC
once,TRBV7-9,TRBJ1-4,NA,CASSLLQVGEKLFF,TGTGCCAGCAGCTTATTACAGGTTGGGGAAAAACTGTTTTTT
NA,TRBV28,TRBJ2-5,NA,CASSLAEGGQETQYF,TGTGCCAGCAGTCTCGCGGAAGGGGGGCAGGAGACCCAGTACTTC
NA,TRBV2,TRBJ1-2,NA,CARRENYGYTF,TGTGCCAGGAGGGAAAACTATGGCTACACCTTC
NA,TRBV18,TRBJ1-5,NA,CASSPRQDNQPQHF,TGTGCCAGCTCACCTCGACAGGACAATCAGCCCCAGCATTTT
NA,TRBV5-4,TRBJ2-1,NA,CASSPRGGATYNEQFF,TGTGCCAGCAGCCCTAGAGGGGGGGCCACCTACAATGAGCAGTTCTTC
NA,TRBV6-5,TRBJ2-2,NA,CASSPSRGNTGELFF,TGTGCCAGCAGCCCCAGCCGGGGGAACACCGGGGAGCTGTTTTTT
NA,TRBV18,TRBJ2-3,NA,CASSPPGRAGDTQYF,TGTGCCAGCTCACCACCGGGTAGGGCTGGAGATACGCAGTATTTT
once,TRBV18,TRBJ2-7,TRBD2,CASSPPYGGGSYEQYF,TGTGCCAGCTCACCACCGTACGGGGGAGGGTCCTACGAGCAGTACTTC
NA,TRBV6-1,TRBJ1-6,TRBD1,CASSDGQGYSPLHF,TGTGCCAGCAGTGACGGACAGGGATATTCACCCCTCCACTTT
few,TRBV11-2,TRBJ2-7,NA,CASSGSYEQYF,TGTGCCAGCAGCGGGTCCTACGAGCAGTACTTC
NA,TRBV24-1,TRBJ2-5,NA,CATSDFPGDETQYF,TGTGCCACCAGTGATTTCCCAGGGGACGAGACCCAGTACTTC
NA,TRBV18,TRBJ2-1,TRBD1,CASSPQGANEQFF,TGTGCCAGCTCACCACAGGGGGCGAATGAGCAGTTCTTC
NA,TRBV19,TRBJ1-2,TRBD1,CASSTGTGTIGYTF,TGTGCCAGTAGTACTGGGACAGGGACTATAGGCTACACCTTC
NA,TRBV29-1,TRBJ1-2,NA,CSASGKNYGYTF,TGCAGCGCATCAGGAAAAAACTATGGCTACACCTTC
NA,TRBV5-4,TRBJ2-5,NA,CASSLRHLETQYF,TGTGCCAGCAGCTTGAGACACTTAGAGACCCAGTACTTC